A selection of T cell receptor beta chains follows, all from one sample in a study of spatial heterogeneity in lung cancer. Via MiXCR, TCRdb re-called the 5' RACE reads, giving one row per CDR3 protein. The sample lists about 36,000 distinct CDR3 sequences, 5.2% occurring once. This specimen consisted of PBMCs, obtained at surgery. These receptors came from a female donor with early-stage non-small cell lung cancer. Each CDR3 is given without its conserved first and last residue.

j_gene | len | v_gene | CDR3aa
TRBJ2-1 | 11 | TRBV30 | AWSVPYYNEQF
TRBJ2-1 | 11 | TRBV28 | ASMDSGRAGQF
TRBJ2-2 | 14 | TRBV11-3 | ASSLGLAGDTGELF
TRBJ2-1 | 10 | TRBV29-1 | SAGGLYNEQF
TRBJ1-4 | 13 | TRBV5-1 | ASSLGGGTNEKLF
TRBJ2-1 | 14 | TRBV3-1 | ASSQGLAGYYNEQF
TRBJ1-1 | 13 | TRBV12-3/TRBV12-4 | ASSDAGTGGTEAF
TRBJ2-1 | 12 | TRBV6-6 | ASSYSRVYNEQF
TRBJ2-7 | 11 | TRBV18 | ASSRDREDEQY
TRBJ2-2 | 13 | TRBV10-3 | AISVQQPNTGELF
TRBJ1-6 | 12 | TRBV6-2/TRBV6-3 | ASSYYGSHSPLH
TRBJ2-3 | 14 | TRBV6-4 | ASSEAGTGSTDTQY
TRBJ2-5 | 11 | TRBV27 | ASSQKPQETQY
TRBJ2-3 | 12 | TRBV14 | ASSQNRDKDTQY
TRBJ2-7 | 10 | TRBV20-1 | SAHRGGYEQY
TRBJ2-7 | 11 | TRBV5-1 | ASAGTGPYEQY
TRBJ2-3 | 11 | TRBV20-1 | SAPLPGTDTQY
TRBJ2-3 | 11 | TRBV9 | ASSANRQDTQY
TRBJ1-2 | 13 | TRBV18 | ASSPIQGEAYDYT
TRBJ1-3 | 12 | TRBV7-9 | ASSLADSGNTIY
TRBJ2-7 | 11 | TRBV20-1 | SASVPTTYEQY
TRBJ2-7 | 14 | TRBV25-1 | ASSEARGTGIYEQY
TRBJ2-3 | 14 | TRBV11-2 | ASSFIGTRMRHTQY
TRBJ2-1 | 14 | TRBV4-1 | ASSQVLASGVNEQF
TRBJ2-3 | 13 | TRBV20-1 | SARAGSGRTDTQY
TRBJ2-6 | 13 | TRBV4-1 | ASSAVSSGANVLT
TRBJ1-1 | 10 | TRBV20-1 | SAKERETEAF
TRBJ2-4 | 16 | TRBV20-1 | SARDSSGASLAKNIQY
TRBJ1-4 | 12 | TRBV7-6 | ASSQQGRGEKLF
TRBJ2-7 | 14 | TRBV27 | ASSRKPPGSSYEQY
TRBJ2-1 | 13 | TRBV14 | ASSQEGYPRNEQF